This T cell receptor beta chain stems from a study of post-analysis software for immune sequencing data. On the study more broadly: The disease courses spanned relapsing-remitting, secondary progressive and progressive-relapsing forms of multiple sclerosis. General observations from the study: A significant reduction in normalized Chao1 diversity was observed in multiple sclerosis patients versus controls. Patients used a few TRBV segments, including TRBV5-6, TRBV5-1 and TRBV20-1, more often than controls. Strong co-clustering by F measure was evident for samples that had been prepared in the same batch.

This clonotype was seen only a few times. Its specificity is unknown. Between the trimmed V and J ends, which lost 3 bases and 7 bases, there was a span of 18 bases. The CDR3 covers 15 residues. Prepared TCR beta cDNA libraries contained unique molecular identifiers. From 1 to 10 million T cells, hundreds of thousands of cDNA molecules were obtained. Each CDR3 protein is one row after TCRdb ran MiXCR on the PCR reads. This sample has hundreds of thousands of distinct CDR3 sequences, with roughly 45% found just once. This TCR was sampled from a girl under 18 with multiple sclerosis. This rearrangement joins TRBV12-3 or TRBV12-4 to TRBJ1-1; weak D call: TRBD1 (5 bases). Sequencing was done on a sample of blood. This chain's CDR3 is CASSFLSGRVVEAFF. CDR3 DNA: TGTGCCAGCAGTTTTTTATCTGGCAGGGTGGTTGAAGCTTTCTTT.